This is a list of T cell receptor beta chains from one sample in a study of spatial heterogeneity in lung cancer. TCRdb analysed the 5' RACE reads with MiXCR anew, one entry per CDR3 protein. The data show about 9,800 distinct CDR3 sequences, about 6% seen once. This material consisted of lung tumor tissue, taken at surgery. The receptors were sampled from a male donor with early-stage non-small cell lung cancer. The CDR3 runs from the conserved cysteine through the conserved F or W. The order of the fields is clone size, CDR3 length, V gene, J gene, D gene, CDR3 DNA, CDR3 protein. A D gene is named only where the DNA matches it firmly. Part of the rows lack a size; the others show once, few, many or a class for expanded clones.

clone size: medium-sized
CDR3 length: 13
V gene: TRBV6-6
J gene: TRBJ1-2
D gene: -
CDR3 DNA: TGTGCCAGCAGTGAACAGGGCGACTATGGCTACACCTTC
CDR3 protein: CASSEQGDYGYTF

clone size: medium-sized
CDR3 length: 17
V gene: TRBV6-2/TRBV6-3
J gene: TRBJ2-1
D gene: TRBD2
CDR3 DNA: TGTGCCAGCAGTTACGCCGGGACTAGCGGGAGGGGCAATGAGCAGTTCTTC
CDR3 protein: CASSYAGTSGRGNEQFF

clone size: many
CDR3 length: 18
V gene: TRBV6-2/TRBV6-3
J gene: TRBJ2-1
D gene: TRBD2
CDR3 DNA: TGTGCCAGCAGTTACTCTATGGGCGGGGGAAGCTCCTACAATGAGCAGTTCTTC
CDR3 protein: CASSYSMGGGSSYNEQFF

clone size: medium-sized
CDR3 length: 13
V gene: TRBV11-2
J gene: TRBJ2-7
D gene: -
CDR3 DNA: TGTGCCAGCAGCTTAGATATGTCGGACGAGCAGTACTTC
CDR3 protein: CASSLDMSDEQYF

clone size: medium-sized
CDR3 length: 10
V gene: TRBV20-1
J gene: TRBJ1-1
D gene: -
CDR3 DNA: TGCAGTGCTAGAGCCCCTCCGGCTTTCTTT
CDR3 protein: CSARAPPAFF

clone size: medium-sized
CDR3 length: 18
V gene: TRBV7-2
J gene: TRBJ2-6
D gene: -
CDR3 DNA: TGTGCCAGCAGCTTAGTATCGCAGGGCTTCTCTGGGGCCAACGTCCTGACTTTC
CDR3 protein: CASSLVSQGFSGANVLTF

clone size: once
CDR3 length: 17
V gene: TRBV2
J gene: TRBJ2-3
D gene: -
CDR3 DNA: TGTGCCAGCAGTGAAGGCTGGGGGATCTCAGGCACAGATACGCAGTATTTT
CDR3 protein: CASSEGWGISGTDTQYF

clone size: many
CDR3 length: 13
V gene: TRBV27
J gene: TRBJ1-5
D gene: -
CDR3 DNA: TGTGCCAGCAGTTCCCGTCTCGGTCAGCCCCAGCATTTT
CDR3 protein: CASSSRLGQPQHF

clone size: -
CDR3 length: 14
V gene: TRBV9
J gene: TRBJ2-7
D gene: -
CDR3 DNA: TGTGCCAGCAGCGTAAGCGGGCGGATGGACGAGCAGTACTTC
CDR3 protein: CASSVSGRMDEQYF

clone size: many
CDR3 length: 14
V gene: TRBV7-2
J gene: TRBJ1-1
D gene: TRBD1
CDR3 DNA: TGTGCCAGCAGCTTAGGGGACAGTTACACTGAAGCTTTCTTT
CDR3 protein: CASSLGDSYTEAFF

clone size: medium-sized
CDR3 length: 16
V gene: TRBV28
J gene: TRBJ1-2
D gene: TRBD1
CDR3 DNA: TGTGCCAGCAGTGGGACGAGGGCGGACAGGGTCTATGGCTACACCTTC
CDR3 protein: CASSGTRADRVYGYTF

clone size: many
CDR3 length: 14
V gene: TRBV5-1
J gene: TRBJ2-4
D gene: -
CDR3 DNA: TGCGCCAGCAGCTTGGAACAGGGCAGACACATTCAGTACTTC
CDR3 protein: CASSLEQGRHIQYF

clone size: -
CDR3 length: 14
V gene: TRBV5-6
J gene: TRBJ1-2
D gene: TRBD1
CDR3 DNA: TGTGCCAGCAGCTTGGCCGGAGGGGGCATTGGCTACACCTTC
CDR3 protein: CASSLAGGGIGYTF

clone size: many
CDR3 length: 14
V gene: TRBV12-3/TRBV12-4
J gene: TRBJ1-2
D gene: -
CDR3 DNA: TGTGCCAGCAGTTTTGAGGACCCCTCCTATGGCTACACCTTC
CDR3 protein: CASSFEDPSYGYTF

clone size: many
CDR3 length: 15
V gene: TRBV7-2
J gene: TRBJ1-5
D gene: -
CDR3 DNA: TGTGCCAGCAGCTTAGGTGGCTCTAGCAATCAGCCCCAGCATTTT
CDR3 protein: CASSLGGSSNQPQHF

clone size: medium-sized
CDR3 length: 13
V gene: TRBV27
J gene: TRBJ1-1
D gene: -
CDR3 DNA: TGTGCCAGCAGTTTAAAAGGTAACACTGAAGCTTTCTTT
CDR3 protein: CASSLKGNTEAFF

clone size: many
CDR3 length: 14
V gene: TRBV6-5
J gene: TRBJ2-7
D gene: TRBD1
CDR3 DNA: TGTGCCAGCAGGGGGACAGGGGGCTCCTACGAGCAGTACTTC
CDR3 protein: CASRGTGGSYEQYF

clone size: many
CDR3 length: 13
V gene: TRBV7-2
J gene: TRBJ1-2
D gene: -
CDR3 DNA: TGTGCCAGCAGCTTAGATCCGGGATCAGGCTACACCTTC
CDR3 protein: CASSLDPGSGYTF

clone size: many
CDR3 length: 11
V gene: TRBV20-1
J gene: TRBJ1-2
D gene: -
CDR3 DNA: TGCAGTGGTCGGGCCGGCTATGGCTACACCTTC
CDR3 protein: CSGRAGYGYTF

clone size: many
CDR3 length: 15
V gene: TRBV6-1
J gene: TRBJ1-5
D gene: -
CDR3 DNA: TGTGCCAGCCGAGGACCGGGACAACACAATCAGCCCCAGCATTTT
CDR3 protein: CASRGPGQHNQPQHF

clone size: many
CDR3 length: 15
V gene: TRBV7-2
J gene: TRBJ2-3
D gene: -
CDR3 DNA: TGTGCCAGCAGCTTAGCGGGGACTCCCGGTCCTGCGCAGTATTTT
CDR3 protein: CASSLAGTPGPAQYF

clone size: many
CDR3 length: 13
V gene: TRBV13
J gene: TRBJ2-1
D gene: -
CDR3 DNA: TGTGCCAGCAGCTCGTTACAGGGCAGAGAGCAGTTCTTC
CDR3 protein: CASSSLQGREQFF

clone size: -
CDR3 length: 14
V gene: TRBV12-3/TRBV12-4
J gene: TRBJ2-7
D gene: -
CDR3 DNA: TGTGCCAGCAGTTTTCTACCCGAGGTAAACGAGCAGTACTTC
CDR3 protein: CASSFLPEVNEQYF

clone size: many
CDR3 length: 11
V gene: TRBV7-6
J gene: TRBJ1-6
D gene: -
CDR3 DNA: TGTGCATCGGCCCATAATTCACCCCTCCACTTT
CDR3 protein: CASAHNSPLHF

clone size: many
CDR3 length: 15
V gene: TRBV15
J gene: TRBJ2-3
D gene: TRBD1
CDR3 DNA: TGTGCCACCAGCAGTTGGACAGGGGGCTTCGATACGCAGTATTTT
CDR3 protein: CATSSWTGGFDTQYF

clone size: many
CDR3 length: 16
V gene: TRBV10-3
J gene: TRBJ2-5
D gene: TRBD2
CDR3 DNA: TGTGCCATCAGTGAAGCGGGAGGGCCTGGGCAAGAGACCCAGTACTTC
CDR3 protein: CAISEAGGPGQETQYF

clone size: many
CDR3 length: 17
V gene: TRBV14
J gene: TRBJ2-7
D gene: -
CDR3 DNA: TGTGCCAGCAGCCAACTCTCGGGACGCCTGACCTCCTACGAGCAGTACTTC
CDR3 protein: CASSQLSGRLTSYEQYF

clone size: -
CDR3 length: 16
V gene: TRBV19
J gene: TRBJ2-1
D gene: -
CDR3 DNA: TGTGCCAGTAGTATAGTGGGACCCCCTTCCTACAATGAGCAGTTCTTC
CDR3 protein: CASSIVGPPSYNEQFF

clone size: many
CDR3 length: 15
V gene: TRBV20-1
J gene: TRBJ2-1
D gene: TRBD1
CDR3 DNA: TGCAGTGCTTCGAGAGGGGACAGGCTATACAATGAGCAGTTCTTC
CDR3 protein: CSASRGDRLYNEQFF

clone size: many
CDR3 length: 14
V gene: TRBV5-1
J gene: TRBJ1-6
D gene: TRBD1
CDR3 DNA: TGCGCCAGCAGCTATGACAGGGTTAATTCACCCCTCCACTTT
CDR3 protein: CASSYDRVNSPLHF

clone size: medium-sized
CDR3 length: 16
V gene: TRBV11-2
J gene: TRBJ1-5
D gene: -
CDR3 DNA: TGTGCCAGCAGCTTCAGTGGGGGATTTAGCAATCAGCCCCAGCATTTT
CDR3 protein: CASSFSGGFSNQPQHF

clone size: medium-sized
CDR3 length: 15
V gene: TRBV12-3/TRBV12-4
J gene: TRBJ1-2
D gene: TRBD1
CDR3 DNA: TGTGCCAGCAGCCCGGGACAGGGGGCGGACTATGGCTACACCTTC
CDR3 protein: CASSPGQGADYGYTF

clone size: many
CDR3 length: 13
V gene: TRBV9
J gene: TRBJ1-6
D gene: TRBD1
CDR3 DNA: TGTGCCAGCGACAGGGGCGTAAATTCACCCCTCCACTTT
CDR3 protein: CASDRGVNSPLHF

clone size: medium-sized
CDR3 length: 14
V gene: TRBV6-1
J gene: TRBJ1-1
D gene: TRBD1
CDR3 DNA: TGTGCCAGCAGTGCGGACAGGGGTGACACTGAAGCTTTCTTT
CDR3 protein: CASSADRGDTEAFF

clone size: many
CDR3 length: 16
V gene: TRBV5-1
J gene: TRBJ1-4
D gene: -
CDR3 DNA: TGCGCCAGCAGCTTGGCCCTGGGGCAGGGCATTGAAAAACTGTTTTTT
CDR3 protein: CASSLALGQGIEKLFF

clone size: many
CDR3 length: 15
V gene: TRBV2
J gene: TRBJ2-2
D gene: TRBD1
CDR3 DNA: TGTGCCAGTAGAGGGACAGTCGCGAACACCGGGGAGCTGTTTTTT
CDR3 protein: CASRGTVANTGELFF

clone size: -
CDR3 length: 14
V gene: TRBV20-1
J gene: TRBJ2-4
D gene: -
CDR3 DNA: TGCAGTGCTCCTCCTCCCCTAGCCAAAAACATTCAGTACTTC
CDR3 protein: CSAPPPLAKNIQYF

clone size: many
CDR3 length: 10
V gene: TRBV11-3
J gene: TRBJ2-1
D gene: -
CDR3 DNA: TGTGCCAGCAGCTTAATTGCCCCGTTCTTC
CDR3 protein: CASSLIAPFF

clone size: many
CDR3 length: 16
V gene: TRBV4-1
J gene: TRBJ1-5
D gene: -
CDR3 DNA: TGCGCCAGCAGCCCTCACTGGGGCGGCGGCAATCAGCCCCAGCATTTT
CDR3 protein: CASSPHWGGGNQPQHF

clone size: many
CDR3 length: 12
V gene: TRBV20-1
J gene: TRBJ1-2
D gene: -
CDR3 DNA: TGCAGTGCTATGGACAGTTCCTATGGCTACACCTTC
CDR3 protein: CSAMDSSYGYTF

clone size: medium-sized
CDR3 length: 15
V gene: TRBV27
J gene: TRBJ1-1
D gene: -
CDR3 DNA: TGTGCCAGCAGTTTCGCGGGGCGCACTAACACTGAAGCTTTCTTT
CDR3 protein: CASSFAGRTNTEAFF

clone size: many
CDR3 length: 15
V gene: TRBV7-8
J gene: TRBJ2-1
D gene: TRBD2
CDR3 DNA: TGTGCCAGCAGCTCGACTAGCGGGAGGTATGGTGAGCAGTTCTTC
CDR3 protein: CASSSTSGRYGEQFF

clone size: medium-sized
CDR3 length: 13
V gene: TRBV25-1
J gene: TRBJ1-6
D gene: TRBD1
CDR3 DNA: TGTGCCAGCAGTGAGACAGGGGGCTCACCCCTCCACTTT
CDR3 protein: CASSETGGSPLHF

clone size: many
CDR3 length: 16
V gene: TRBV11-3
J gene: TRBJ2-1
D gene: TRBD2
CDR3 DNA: TGTGCCAGCAGCTTAGTGGGCGGGAGCGGGTACAATGAGCAGTTCTTC
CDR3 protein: CASSLVGGSGYNEQFF

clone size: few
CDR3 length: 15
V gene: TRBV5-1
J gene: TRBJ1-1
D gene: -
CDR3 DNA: TGCGCCAGCAGCCTCGAGAGTAACCTGAACACTGAAGCTTTCTTT
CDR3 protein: CASSLESNLNTEAFF